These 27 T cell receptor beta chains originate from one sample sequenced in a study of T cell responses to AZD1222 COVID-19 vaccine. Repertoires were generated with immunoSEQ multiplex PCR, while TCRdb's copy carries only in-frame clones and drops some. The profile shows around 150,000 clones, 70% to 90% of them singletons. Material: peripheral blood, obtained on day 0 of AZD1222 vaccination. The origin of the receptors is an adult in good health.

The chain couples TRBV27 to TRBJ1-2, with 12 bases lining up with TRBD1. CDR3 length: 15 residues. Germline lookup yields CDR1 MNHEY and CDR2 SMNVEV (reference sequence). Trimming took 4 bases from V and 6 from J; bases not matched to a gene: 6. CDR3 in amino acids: CASSWGTGGTDGYTF. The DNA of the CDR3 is TGTGCCAGCAGTTGGGGGACAGGGGGCACTGATGGCTACACCTTC.

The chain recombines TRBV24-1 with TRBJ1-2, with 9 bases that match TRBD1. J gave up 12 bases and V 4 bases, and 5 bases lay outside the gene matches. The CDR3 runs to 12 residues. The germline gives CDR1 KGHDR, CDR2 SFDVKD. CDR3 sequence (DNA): TGTGCCACCAGTGAACCGACAGGGGGTCACACCTTC. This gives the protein CATSEPTGGHTF.

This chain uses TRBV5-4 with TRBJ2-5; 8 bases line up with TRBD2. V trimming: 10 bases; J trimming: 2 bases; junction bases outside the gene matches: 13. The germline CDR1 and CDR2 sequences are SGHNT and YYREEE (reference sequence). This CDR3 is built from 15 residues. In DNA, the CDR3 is TGTGCCTCTAAAAGGGCTAGCGGGTTTCAAGAGACCCAGTACTTC. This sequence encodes CASKRASGFQETQYF.

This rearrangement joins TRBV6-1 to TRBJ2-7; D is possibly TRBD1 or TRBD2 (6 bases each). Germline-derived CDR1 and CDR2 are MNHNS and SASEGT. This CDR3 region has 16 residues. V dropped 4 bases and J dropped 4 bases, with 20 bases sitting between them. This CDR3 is CASSGCIGGGGYEQYF. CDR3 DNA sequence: TGTGCCAGCAGTGGGTGTATAGGGGGAGGCGGATACGAGCAGTACTTC.

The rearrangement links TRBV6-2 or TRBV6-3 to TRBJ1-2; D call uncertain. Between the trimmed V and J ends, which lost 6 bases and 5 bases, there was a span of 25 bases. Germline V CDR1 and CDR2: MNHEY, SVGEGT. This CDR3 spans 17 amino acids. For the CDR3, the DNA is TGTGCCAGCAGCAACATACGTGGGCAGATCATAGGATATGGCTACACCTTC. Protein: CASSNIRGQIIGYGYTF.

The DNA for the CDR3 is TGTGCCAGCAGTACCCAGGGGGCGCAAGAAAAACTGTTTTTT. Its translation is CASSTQGAQEKLFF. This chain uses TRBV6-5 with TRBJ1-4, with 8 bases that match TRBD1. The CDR3 loop spans 14 amino acids. V was pared by 5 bases and J by 8 bases, with 7 bases of the junction left unmatched. Germline lookup yields CDR1 MNHEY and CDR2 SVGAGI.

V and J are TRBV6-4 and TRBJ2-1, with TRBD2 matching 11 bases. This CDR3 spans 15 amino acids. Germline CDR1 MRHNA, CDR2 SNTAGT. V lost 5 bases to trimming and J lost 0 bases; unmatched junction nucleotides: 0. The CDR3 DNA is TGTGCCAGCAGTACTAGCGGGGGCTCCTACAATGAGCAGTTCTTC. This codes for CASSTSGGSYNEQFF.

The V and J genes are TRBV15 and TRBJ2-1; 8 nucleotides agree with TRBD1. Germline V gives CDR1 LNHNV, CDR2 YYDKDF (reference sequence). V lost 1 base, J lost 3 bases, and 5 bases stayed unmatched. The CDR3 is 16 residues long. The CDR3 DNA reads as TGTGCCACCAGCAGAGGTACAGGGGGATTCTACAATGAGCAGTTCTTC. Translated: CATSRGTGGFYNEQFF.

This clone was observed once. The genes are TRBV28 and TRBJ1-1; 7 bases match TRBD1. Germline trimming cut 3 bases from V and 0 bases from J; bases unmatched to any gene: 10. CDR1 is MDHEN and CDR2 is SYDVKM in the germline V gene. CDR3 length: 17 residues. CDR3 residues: CASSFSWDRRMNTEAFF. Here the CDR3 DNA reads TGTGCCAGCAGTTTTAGTTGGGACAGACGCATGAACACTGAAGCTTTCTTT.

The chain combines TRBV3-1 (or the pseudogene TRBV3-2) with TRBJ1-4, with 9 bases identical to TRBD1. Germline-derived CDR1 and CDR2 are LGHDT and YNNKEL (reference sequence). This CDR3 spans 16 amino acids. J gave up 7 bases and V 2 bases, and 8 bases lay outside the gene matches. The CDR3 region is CASSQSTGGAIEKLFF. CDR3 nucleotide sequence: TGTGCCAGCAGCCAAAGCACAGGGGGCGCGATTGAAAAACTGTTTTTT.

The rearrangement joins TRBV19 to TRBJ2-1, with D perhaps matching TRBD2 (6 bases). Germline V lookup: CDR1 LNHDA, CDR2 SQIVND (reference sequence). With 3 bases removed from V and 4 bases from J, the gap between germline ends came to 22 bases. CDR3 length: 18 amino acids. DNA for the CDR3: TGTGCCAGTAGTATCCAGCTAGCGAGAAAAGCTCCTTACAATGAGCAGTTCTTC. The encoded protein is CASSIQLARKAPYNEQFF.

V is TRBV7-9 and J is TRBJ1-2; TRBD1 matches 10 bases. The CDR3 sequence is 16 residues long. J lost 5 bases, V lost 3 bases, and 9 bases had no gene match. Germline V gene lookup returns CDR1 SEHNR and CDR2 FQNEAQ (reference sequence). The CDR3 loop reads CASSFFRDRGGYGYTF. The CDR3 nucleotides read TGTGCCAGCAGCTTTTTCCGGGACAGGGGAGGATATGGCTACACCTTC.

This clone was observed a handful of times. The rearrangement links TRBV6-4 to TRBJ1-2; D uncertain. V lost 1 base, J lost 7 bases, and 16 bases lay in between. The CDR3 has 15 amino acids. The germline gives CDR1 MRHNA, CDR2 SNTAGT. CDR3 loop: CASSDFTDSFGGYTF. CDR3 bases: TGTGCCAGCAGTGACTTTACTGACTCTTTTGGTGGCTACACCTTC.

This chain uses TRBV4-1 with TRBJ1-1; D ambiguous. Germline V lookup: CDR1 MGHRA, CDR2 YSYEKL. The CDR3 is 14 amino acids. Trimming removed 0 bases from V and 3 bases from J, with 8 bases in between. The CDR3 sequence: CASSQEGLDTEAFF. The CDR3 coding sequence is TGCGCCAGCAGCCAAGAAGGGTTGGACACTGAAGCTTTCTTT.

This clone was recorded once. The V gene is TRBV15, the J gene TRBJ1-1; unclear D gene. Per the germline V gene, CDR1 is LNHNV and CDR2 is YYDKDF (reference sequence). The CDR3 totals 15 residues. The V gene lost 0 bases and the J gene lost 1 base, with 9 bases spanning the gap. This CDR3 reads CATSRDPLENTEAFF. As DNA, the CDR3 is TGTGCCACCAGCAGAGATCCCTTGGAGAACACTGAAGCTTTCTTT.

The CDR3 bases are TGTGCCAGCAGCTCCGGACGGATGGGGGCTAATGAAAAACTGTTTTTT. This codes for CASSSGRMGANEKLFF. The rearrangement links TRBV7-7 to TRBJ1-4; D perhaps matches TRBD1 (5 bases). Trimming stripped 4 bases from V and 3 bases from J, with 15 bases between. The CDR3 sequence is 16 residues long. Germline lookup yields CDR1 SSHAT and CDR2 FNYEAQ (reference sequence).

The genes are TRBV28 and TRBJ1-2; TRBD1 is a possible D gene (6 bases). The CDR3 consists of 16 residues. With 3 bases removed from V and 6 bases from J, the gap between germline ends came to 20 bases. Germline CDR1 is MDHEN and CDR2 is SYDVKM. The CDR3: CASSLAVGDILHGYTF. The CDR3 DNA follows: TGTGCCAGCAGTTTGGCAGTCGGGGACATACTGCATGGCTACACCTTC.

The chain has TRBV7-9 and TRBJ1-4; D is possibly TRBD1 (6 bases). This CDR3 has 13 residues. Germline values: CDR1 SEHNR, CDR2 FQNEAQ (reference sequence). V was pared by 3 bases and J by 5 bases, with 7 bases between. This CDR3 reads CASSFQGNEKLFF. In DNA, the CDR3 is TGTGCCAGCAGCTTTCAGGGGAATGAAAAACTGTTTTTT.

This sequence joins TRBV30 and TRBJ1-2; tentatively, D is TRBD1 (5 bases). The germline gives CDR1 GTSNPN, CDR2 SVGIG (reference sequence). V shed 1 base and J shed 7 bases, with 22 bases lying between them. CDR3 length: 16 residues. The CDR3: CAWSEPETRLRGGYTF. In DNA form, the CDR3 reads TGTGCCTGGAGTGAGCCCGAGACTAGACTTAGGGGTGGCTACACCTTC.

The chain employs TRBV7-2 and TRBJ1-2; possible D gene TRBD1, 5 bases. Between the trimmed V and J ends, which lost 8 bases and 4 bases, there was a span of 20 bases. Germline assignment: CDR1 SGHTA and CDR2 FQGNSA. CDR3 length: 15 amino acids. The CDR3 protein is CASRGVSTPGYGYTF. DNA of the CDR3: TGTGCCAGCCGAGGGGTGTCGACTCCTGGCTATGGCTACACCTTC.

DNA for the CDR3: TGTGCCAGCAGCCCGGGACAGTACAATGAGCAGTTCTTC. It codes for CASSPGQYNEQFF. This chain links TRBV12-3 or TRBV12-4 with TRBJ2-1, with 7 bases lining up with TRBD1. J lost 4 bases, V lost 6 bases, and 3 bases had no gene match. CDR3 size: 13 residues.

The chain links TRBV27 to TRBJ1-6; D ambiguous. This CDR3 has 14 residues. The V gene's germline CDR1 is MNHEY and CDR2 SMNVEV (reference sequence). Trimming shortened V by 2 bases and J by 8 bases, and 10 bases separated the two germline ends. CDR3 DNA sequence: TGTGCCAGCAGTTTAGAGGGTTACTATTCACCCCTCCACTTT. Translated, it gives CASSLEGYYSPLHF.

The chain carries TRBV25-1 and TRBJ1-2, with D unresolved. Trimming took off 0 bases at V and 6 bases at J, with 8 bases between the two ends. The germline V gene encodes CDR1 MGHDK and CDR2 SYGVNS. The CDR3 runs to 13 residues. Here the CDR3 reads CASSEYPRNGYTF. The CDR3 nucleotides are TGTGCCAGCAGTGAATATCCACGGAATGGCTACACCTTC.

CDR3 loop: CASSDTDRGAGQPQHF. CDR3 coding DNA: TGTGCCAGCAGTGACACGGATAGGGGGGCAGGACAGCCCCAGCATTTT. The chain has TRBV6-4 and TRBJ1-5; TRBD1 might be the D (6 bases). This CDR3 region has 16 residues. Germline CDR1 reads MRHNA; CDR2 reads SNTAGT. The germline V and J ends were trimmed by 2 bases and 7 bases, with 18 bases remaining between them.

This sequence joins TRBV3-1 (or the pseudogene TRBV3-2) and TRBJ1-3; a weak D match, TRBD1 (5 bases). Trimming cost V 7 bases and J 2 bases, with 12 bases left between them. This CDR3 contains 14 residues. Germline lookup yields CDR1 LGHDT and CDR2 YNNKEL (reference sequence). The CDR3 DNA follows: TGTGCCAGCAAAGATCGGGGGGCTGGAAACACCATATATTTT. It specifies CASKDRGAGNTIYF.

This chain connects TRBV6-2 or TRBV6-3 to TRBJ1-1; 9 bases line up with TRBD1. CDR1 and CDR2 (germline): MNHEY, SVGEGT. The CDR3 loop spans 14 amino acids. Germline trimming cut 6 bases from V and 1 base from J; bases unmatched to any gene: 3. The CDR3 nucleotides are TGTGCCAGCAGCTCGACAGGGGGGAACACTGAAGCTTTCTTT. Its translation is CASSSTGGNTEAFF.

The chain's CDR3 is CASSPTRKPEAFF. In DNA, the CDR3 is TGTGCCAGCAGTCCAACAAGAAAACCTGAAGCTTTCTTT. The J gene is TRBJ1-1, the V gene TRBV12-3 or TRBV12-4, with D unclear. Trimming cost V 5 bases and J 6 bases, with 13 bases left between them. The CDR3 spans 13 residues.